The clone carrying this T cell receptor beta chain has more than one count but fewer than ten. Through a sample-barcoded 5' primer and a J-beta primer mix, a second PCR was run for roughly 6 to 11 cycles. TCRdb reprocessed the 5' RACE reads with MiXCR, giving one entry per CDR3 protein. This table holds about 1.7 million distinct CDR3 sequences, 28% found once. V dropped 3 bases and J dropped 7 bases, with 10 bases sitting between them. This CDR3 has 12 amino acids. Germline V CDR1 and CDR2: SGHRS, YFSETQ. The data are from a study of blood T cells in healthy people across ages. The sequence derives from a woman in her thirties in good health. The rearrangement joins TRBV5-1 to TRBJ1-1; D uncertain. Material: blood. CDR3 in DNA: TGCGCCAGCAGCTCGGAGGTAGGTGAAGCTTTCTTT. Translated: CASSSEVGEAFF.